A single sample gave rise to the 6 T cell receptor beta chains below, sequenced in a study of T cells in Graves' hyperthyroidism and ophthalmopathy. RNA transcripts yielded amplified TCR beta CDR3 regions. The primer set for the first-round RT-PCR of the TCR CDR3 was HTBI. MiXCR, run by TCRdb on the multiplex PCR reads, gives a single entry per CDR3 protein. The sample has about 350,000 distinct CDR3 sequences, about 19% seen once. The sample consisted of blood. Source of these receptors: a woman aged 18 to 35 with Graves' hyperthyroidism.

This clonotype was observed at least ten times. V gene TRBV12-3 or TRBV12-4 combines with J gene TRBJ1-2; 9 bases agree with TRBD1. This CDR3 has 13 residues. The V segment lost 6 bases and the J segment 4 bases; nucleotides outside the gene matches: 3. CDR3 coding DNA: TGTGCCAGCAGGGACAGGGGACCCTATGGCTACACCTTC. Translation gives CASRDRGPYGYTF.

The chain joins TRBV6-1 to TRBJ1-1; D is possibly TRBD1 (5 bases). The CDR3 has 14 residues. The germline V gene has CDR1 MNHNS and CDR2 SASEGT. V lost 2 bases and J lost 3, with 10 bases in between. DNA for the CDR3: TGTGCCAGCAGTGAACAGGGCCCCGACACTGAAGCTTTCTTT. Protein: CASSEQGPDTEAFF.

The rearrangement uses TRBV2 and TRBJ2-2; 10 bases align to TRBD2. Trimming took 10 bases from V and 1 from J; bases not matched to a gene: 9. Germline V gene sequence: CDR1 SNHLY, CDR2 FYNNEI. There are 16 residues in the CDR3. The CDR3 region is CATPSGGAENTGELFF. CDR3 coding DNA: TGTGCCACCCCAAGCGGGGGGGCCGAGAACACCGGGGAGCTGTTTTTT.

At least ten counts were recorded for this clonotype. This rearrangement joins TRBV7-2 to TRBJ1-2, with 7 bases identical to TRBD1. CDR3 size: 14 residues. The V segment lost 5 bases and the J segment 4 bases; nucleotides outside the gene matches: 7. CDR1 and CDR2 (germline): SGHTA, FQGNSA. This CDR3 reads CASSITTGTYGYTF. The CDR3 DNA is TGTGCCAGCAGCATTACGACAGGGACCTATGGCTACACCTTC.

This clonotype was detected many times. This chain uses TRBV27 with TRBJ2-5; D may be TRBD2 (5 bases). The CDR3 totals 14 residues. The V end lost 4 bases, the J end lost 4 bases, and 13 bases lay between the germline ends. Germline V CDR1 and CDR2: MNHEY, SMNVEV (reference sequence). CDR3 in DNA: TGTGCCAGCAGTTCCCCCGGGGAAACAGAGACCCAGTACTTC. Translation gives CASSSPGETETQYF.

There are many counts of this clonotype. The chain links TRBV6-5 to TRBJ2-7; TRBD1 matches 7 bases. Looked up from germline, CDR1 is MNHEY and CDR2 is SVGAGI. This CDR3 is 13 amino acids long. The V gene end was trimmed by 6 bases and the J gene end by 2 bases; junction bases not matched to a gene: 4. The CDR3 loop reads CASRGQVAYEQYF. CDR3 nucleotides: TGTGCCAGCAGAGGACAGGTCGCCTACGAGCAGTACTTC.